The 16 T cell receptor beta chains reported below all come from one sample, sequenced in a study of blood T cell repertoires in COVID-19. TCRdb's copy holds only in-frame clones and misses some; the assay was immunoSEQ multiplex PCR. The repertoire includes 200,000 to 300,000 clones, about 91% of them detected once, and 0.95% to 1.5% sits in the top ten. The sequenced sample consisted of PBMCs or T cells enriched from blood (not recorded which). The source of these receptors is a woman aged 40 to 55 with acute COVID-19.

This chain links TRBV28 with TRBJ1-5, with D possibly being TRBD1 (5 bases). There are 15 residues in the CDR3. V shed 4 bases and J shed 3 bases, with 13 bases lying between them. Germline CDR1 reads MDHEN; CDR2 reads SYDVKM. The CDR3 DNA sequence: TGTGCCAGCAGTTACCAGGGAAAGGACAATCAGCCCCAGCATTTT. It codes for CASSYQGKDNQPQHF.

The table lists this clone with a count of one. The V gene is TRBV5-1, the J gene TRBJ2-7; 7 bases agree with TRBD1. Germline CDR1 reads SGHRS; CDR2 reads YFSETQ. With V trimmed by 4 bases and J by 3 bases, 4 bases remained unmatched. This CDR3 contains 13 residues. CDR3 loop: CASSVTGIYEQYF. CDR3 nucleotides: TGCGCCAGCAGCGTGACAGGGATCTACGAGCAGTACTTC.

The V and J genes are TRBV19 and TRBJ2-1; TRBD2 matches 9 bases. V shed 1 base, J shed 4 bases, and the junction held 2 bases outside the gene matches. Germline CDR1 and CDR2: LNHDA and SQIVND (reference sequence). This CDR3 spans 15 amino acids. CDR3: CASSIGLADYNEQFF. The CDR3 coding sequence is TGTGCCAGTAGTATAGGACTAGCGGATTACAATGAGCAGTTCTTC. Full variable domain (remainder filled in from reference TRBV19 and TRBJ2-1): DGGITQSPKYLFRKEGQNVTLSCEQNLNHDAMYWYRQDPGQGLRLIYYSQIVNDFQKGDIAEGYSVSREKKESFPLTVTSAQKNPTAFYLCASSIGLADYNEQFFGPGTRLTVL.

The chain recombines TRBV2 with TRBJ1-1, with D possibly TRBD1 on 5 matching bases. The CDR3 loop spans 14 amino acids. The germline V and J ends were trimmed by 6 bases and 0 bases, with 11 bases remaining between them. Germline V lookup: CDR1 SNHLY, CDR2 FYNNEI. CDR3 DNA: TGTGCCAGCAGGGAGGGACGGCTGAACACTGAAGCTTTCTTT. This translates into CASREGRLNTEAFF.

The rearrangement joins TRBV7-9 to TRBJ2-7, with 8 nucleotides matching TRBD2. Germline-derived CDR1 and CDR2 are SEHNR and FQNEAQ (reference sequence). After removal of 4 bases from V and 6 bases from J, the junction contained 5 bases not matched to a gene. The CDR3 spans 13 residues. The CDR3 DNA follows: TGTGCCAGCAGCTCGGGACTAGAGGGCGAGCAGTACGTC. Protein sequence: CASSSGLEGEQYV.

The rearrangement links TRBV19 to TRBJ1-2, with TRBD1 as a possible D gene (5 bases). Germline V lookup: CDR1 LNHDA, CDR2 SQIVND (reference sequence). The CDR3 totals 14 residues. With 3 bases removed from V and 4 bases from J, the gap between germline ends came to 12 bases. The DNA for the CDR3 is TGTGCCAGTAGTATTGACAGTCGACTCTATGGCTACACCTTC. Protein product: CASSIDSRLYGYTF.

This clone is a singleton in its sample. The V and J genes are TRBV25-1 and TRBJ1-4, with TRBD1 matching over 7 bases. The J segment lost 4 bases and the V segment lost 3 bases, leaving 11 bases of the junction unmatched. The CDR3 sequence is 17 residues long. Germline V gene lookup returns CDR1 MGHDK and CDR2 SYGVNS. CDR3 nucleotides: TGTGCCAGCAGTGATCCCTCCATCACAGGGGTTAATGAAAAACTGTTTTTT. As protein: CASSDPSITGVNEKLFF.

This clone was recorded a few times. The chain has TRBV3-1 (or the pseudogene TRBV3-2) and TRBJ2-7; weak D call: TRBD2 (6 bases). Germline V CDR1 and CDR2: LGHDT, YNNKEL (reference sequence). V lost 5 bases to trimming and J lost 4 bases, with 9 bases between them. The CDR3 is made up of 12 amino acids. CDR3 in amino acids: CASSGSGYEQYF. Here the CDR3 DNA reads TGTGCCAGCAGCGGTAGCGGTTACGAGCAGTACTTC.

This clone has only one observation. The chain combines TRBV13 with TRBJ1-2; no firm D call. Trimming cost V 3 bases and J 2 bases, with 7 bases left between them. CDR1 and CDR2 (germline): PRHDT, FYEKMQ (reference sequence). There are 13 residues in the CDR3. DNA for the CDR3: TGTGCCAGCAGCTTGAGGGCGAACTATGGCTACACCTTC. Amino acids: CASSLRANYGYTF.

The chain couples TRBV21-1 to TRBJ2-3; the table gives TRBD2 as D, unverified against the DNA. TRBV21-1 is given as a pseudogene. The CDR3 runs 16 residues. As DNA, the CDR3 is TGTGCCAGCAGCAAGGGACTAGCGGCAGGCACAGATACGCAGTATTTT. Its translation is CASSKGLAAGTDTQYF.

The rearrangement joins TRBV4-1 to TRBJ2-5, with 9 bases matching TRBD2. Germline assignment: CDR1 MGHRA and CDR2 YSYEKL. This CDR3 is built from 16 residues. The junction had 11 bases not matched to a gene; V was cut back by 0 bases and J by 9 bases. The chain's CDR3 is CASSQESLAGTQAQYF. CDR3 coding DNA: TGCGCCAGCAGCCAAGAATCTCTAGCGGGGACCCAGGCCCAGTACTTC.

The rearrangement uses TRBV7-9 and TRBJ1-4; D uncertain. V lost 5 bases and J 4 bases, leaving 11 bases between the germline ends. This CDR3 has 14 amino acids. Germline V gene sequence: CDR1 SEHNR, CDR2 FQNEAQ (reference sequence). Here the CDR3 reads CASSRQEINEKLFF. Here the CDR3 DNA reads TGTGCCAGCAGCAGACAAGAAATTAATGAAAAACTGTTTTTT.

V usage is TRBV30 and J usage is TRBJ1-2, with D maybe TRBD1 (5 bases). V lost 5 bases, J lost 3 bases, and 13 bases lay in between. The CDR3 consists of 13 residues. The germline CDR1 and CDR2 sequences are GTSNPN and SVGIG (reference sequence). Here the CDR3 reads CAWVKGLDYGYTF. The CDR3 bases are TGTGCCTGGGTCAAGGGGCTGGACTATGGCTACACCTTC. The full variable domain, rest sourced from reference TRBV30 and TRBJ1-2, is SQTIHQWPATLVQPVGSPLSLECTVEGTSNPNLYWYRQAAGRGLQLLFYSVGIGQISSEVPQNLSASRPQDRQFILSSKKLLLSDSGFYLCAWVKGLDYGYTFGSGTRLTVV.

V is TRBV6-2 or TRBV6-3 and J is TRBJ2-7; 10 bases agree with TRBD2. The last part of the DNA fits TRBJ2-1 better; the J call may be wrong. Germline V gene lookup returns CDR1 MNHEY and CDR2 SVGEGT. CDR3 length equals 17 residues. CDR3 coding DNA: TGTGCCAGCAGCCGACCTTCCCTAGCGGGAGTCTCTAATGAGCAGTTCTTC. Translating it yields CASSRPSLAGVSNEQFF.

The chain carries TRBV19 and TRBJ1-5; D unresolved. V shed 7 bases and J shed 0 bases, with 10 bases lying between them. The CDR3 covers 14 residues. Looked up from germline, CDR1 is LNHDA and CDR2 is SQIVND (reference sequence). The CDR3 is CASKPGNSNQPQHF. The CDR3 coding sequence is TGTGCCAGTAAGCCCGGTAATAGCAATCAGCCCCAGCATTTT.

The gene calls are TRBV28 and TRBJ2-7, with a weak D call TRBD1 (6 bases). The V gene's germline CDR1 is MDHEN and CDR2 SYDVKM. This CDR3 spans 15 amino acids. V lost 3 bases, J lost 7 bases, and 19 bases lay in between. The CDR3, as DNA: TGTGCCAGCAGTTTGGGGGACACAAGTTCGCGAGAGCAGTACTTC. The encoded protein is CASSLGDTSSREQYF.